A single sample is the source of the 8 T cell receptor beta chains below, sequenced in a study of blood T cell repertoires in COVID-19. Data came from immunoSEQ multiplex PCR; TCRdb stores just in-frame clones and leaves some out. The sample records just under 65,000 clones, about 86% being singletons. Sequences were obtained from peripheral blood. These receptors all come from a man between 35 and 55 years old with acute or convalescent COVID-19.

The V call is TRBV4-1, the J call TRBJ1-2; perhaps TRBD1 as D (6 bases). The ends were cut back, 0 bases at V and 4 bases at J, with 12 bases in the middle. Per the germline V gene, CDR1 is MGHRA and CDR2 is YSYEKL. The CDR3 is made up of 15 amino acids. In nucleotides, the CDR3 is TGCGCCAGCAGCCAAGAGGAGACAGGAGTCTATGGCTACACCTTC. It specifies CASSQEETGVYGYTF.

This sequence joins TRBV30 and TRBJ1-1, with no clear D. CDR3 size: 11 residues. Germline loops: CDR1 GTSNPN, CDR2 SVGIG (reference sequence). V gave up 0 bases and J gave up 6 bases, with 5 bases separating them. CDR3 in DNA: TGTGCCTGGAGTGTACGGGCTGAAGCTTTCTTT. Protein: CAWSVRAEAFF.

This chain links TRBV30 with TRBJ1-5; D remains ambiguous. The V gene's germline CDR1 is GTSNPN and CDR2 SVGIG (reference sequence). The CDR3 sequence is 16 residues long. V lost 5 bases to trimming and J lost 4 bases, with 21 bases between them. In DNA form, the CDR3 reads TGTGCCTGGGCCCATCCAAGAGTCTCAACTAATCAGCCCCAGCATTTT. Its translation is CAWAHPRVSTNQPQHF.

The table lists this clone with a few counts. The V and J genes are TRBV5-1 and TRBJ1-5, with D possibly matching TRBD1 (6 bases). The CDR3 consists of 18 residues. The germline V and J ends were trimmed by 0 bases and 3 bases, with 19 bases remaining between them. The germline V gene has CDR1 SGHRS and CDR2 YFSETQ. The CDR3 sequence is CASSLVPTGPSANQPQHF. The CDR3 coding sequence is TGCGCCAGCAGCTTGGTCCCGACAGGACCCTCTGCCAATCAGCCCCAGCATTTT. Based on the CDR3 plus reference TRBV5-1 and TRBJ1-5, the full variable domain is KAGVTQTPRYLIKTRGQQVTLSCSPISGHRSVSWYQQTPGQGLQFLFEYFSETQRNKGNFPGRFSGRQFSNSRSEMNVSTLELGDSALYLCASSLVPTGPSANQPQHFGDGTRLSIL.

This clone was counted once. The sample carries other DNA sequences with the same CDR3. The rearrangement joins TRBV3-1 (or the pseudogene TRBV3-2) to TRBJ2-3; unclear D gene. Germline-derived CDR1 and CDR2 are LGHDT and YNNKEL (reference sequence). V was trimmed by 3 bases and J by 2 bases, leaving 3 bases between them. This CDR3 is 12 amino acids long. In DNA, the CDR3 is TGTGCCAGCAGCCACTACACAGATACGCAGTATTTT. Protein sequence: CASSHYTDTQYF.

The rearrangement uses TRBV18 and TRBJ1-1; 7 positions agree with TRBD1. V lost 4 bases and J lost 0; bases outside the gene matches: 2. Per the germline V gene, CDR1 is KGHSH and CDR2 is LQKENI. CDR3 size: 14 residues. The CDR3 sequence: CASSLQGLNTEAFF. CDR3 coding DNA: TGTGCCAGCTCACTACAGGGGCTGAACACTGAAGCTTTCTTT.

The V gene is TRBV12-5, the J gene TRBJ2-7; 13 bases are a match to TRBD2. V lost 3 bases to trimming and J lost 5 bases; unmatched junction nucleotides: 22. Germline CDR1 and CDR2: LGHNT and FRNRAP. The CDR3 is 21 amino acids. CDR3 DNA: TGTGCTAGTGGTTTCCGCCCCATCTTGACTAGCGGGGGGCCCACCACTAACGAGCAGTACTTC. The encoded protein is CASGFRPILTSGGPTTNEQYF.

V and J are TRBV4-1 and TRBJ2-5; 7 nucleotides line up with TRBD1. The ends lost 8 bases at V and 3 bases at J; junction bases unmatched: 6. Germline V gene lookup returns CDR1 MGHRA and CDR2 YSYEKL. This CDR3 is built from 13 residues. CDR3 sequence (DNA): TGCGCCAGCGCAAGGGGGCCGAAAGAGACCCAGTACTTC. Protein sequence: CASARGPKETQYF.